These 31 T cell receptor beta chains were all obtained from the same sample, sequenced in a study of OX40 agonist ivuxolimab in advanced cancers. TCRdb's copy holds only in-frame clones and misses some; the assay was immunoSEQ multiplex PCR. The table has around 25,000 clones, about 77% seen once. The input for sequencing was CD4+ or CD8+ T cells sorted from blood, taken in a trial of the OX40 agonist ivuxolimab. These receptors were obtained from an adult with an advanced solid tumor such as melanoma, head and neck, liver or kidney cancer.

The chain recombines TRBV4-2 with TRBJ2-1; tentatively, D is TRBD1 (7 bases). V lost 4 bases to trimming and J lost 5 bases, with 18 bases between them. This CDR3 comprises 16 residues. Germline lookup yields CDR1 LGHNA and CDR2 YNFKEQ. CDR3 protein: CASSPLTGTRHNEQFF. The CDR3 DNA is TGTGCCAGCAGCCCCCTGACAGGGACTCGACACAATGAGCAGTTCTTC.

This chain joins TRBV7-9 and TRBJ2-3; 9 bases line up with TRBD2. The CDR3 covers 15 residues. Unmatched junction bases numbered 6, after V lost 1 base and J lost 7 bases. CDR1 is SEHNR, CDR2 FQNEAQ, per germline (reference sequence). In DNA, the CDR3 is TGTGCCAGCAGCTTAGATAGCGGGAGTTTGAATACGCAGTATTTT. Its translation: CASSLDSGSLNTQYF.

The chain carries TRBV4-3 and TRBJ2-5; 12 bases are a match to TRBD2. CDR3 length equals 18 residues. The germline gives CDR1 LGHNA, CDR2 YSLEER. V lost 6 bases to trimming and J lost 4 bases; unmatched junction nucleotides: 15. CDR3 residues: CASSRLTSGGRPGETQYF. The CDR3 nucleotides read TGCGCCAGCAGTCGATTGACTAGCGGGGGAAGGCCGGGAGAGACCCAGTACTTC.

This clone was found a few times. V usage is TRBV11-2 and J usage is TRBJ1-2; 8 bases match TRBD1. The germline V gene encodes CDR1 SGHAT and CDR2 FQNNGV. The trim removed 5 bases at V and 6 bases at J, leaving 5 bases unmatched. The length of the CDR3 is 13 residues. In DNA form, the CDR3 reads TGTGCCAGCAGCGACAGGGGTCAGCATGGCTACACCTTC. Encoded protein: CASSDRGQHGYTF. Using reference TRBV11-2 and TRBJ1-2 for the parts outside the CDR3, the full variable domain is EAGVAQSPRYKIIEKRQSVAFWCNPISGHATLYWYQQILGQGPKLLIQFQNNGVVDDSQLPKDRFSAERLKGVDSTLKIQPAKLEDSAVYLCASSDRGQHGYTFGSGTRLTVV.

This chain joins TRBV29-1 and TRBJ1-4; D is ambiguous. The germline V gene encodes CDR1 SQVTM and CDR2 ANQGSEA. The CDR3 is made up of 13 amino acids. Between the trimmed V and J ends, which lost 3 bases and 7 bases, there was a span of 12 bases. The CDR3 region has the DNA TGCAGCGTTGAGGATGGGGTTGGTGAAAAACTGTTTTTT. Translating it yields CSVEDGVGEKLFF.

This chain connects TRBV14 to TRBJ1-1; the match to TRBD1 covers 8 bases. The V gene end was trimmed by 3 bases and the J gene end by 1 base; junction bases not matched to a gene: 4. Germline-derived CDR1 and CDR2 are SGHDN and FVKESK. The length of the CDR3 is 15 residues. CDR3 DNA sequence: TGTGCCAGCAGCCAGAGGACAGGGAGGAACACTGAAGCTTTCTTT. As protein: CASSQRTGRNTEAFF. The full variable domain, with the rest looked up from reference TRBV14 and TRBJ1-1, is EAGVTQFPSHSVIEKGQTVTLRCDPISGHDNLYWYRRVMGKEIKFLLHFVKESKQDESGMPNNRFLAERTGGTYSTLKVQPAELEDSGVYFCASSQRTGRNTEAFFGQGTRLTVV.

The chain recombines TRBV19 with TRBJ1-2; 7 bases line up with TRBD1. Germline CDR1 is LNHDA and CDR2 is SQIVND (reference sequence). Trimming removed 5 bases from V and 4 bases from J; junction bases left unmatched: 4. The CDR3 loop spans 13 amino acids. CDR3 residues: CASSSRQGYGYTF. The CDR3 bases are TGTGCCAGTAGTTCGAGACAGGGCTATGGCTACACCTTC.

This clone was counted once. The chain combines TRBV19 with TRBJ2-7; 8 nucleotides align to TRBD2. This CDR3 has 15 residues. J gave up 5 bases and V 5 bases, and 11 bases lay outside the gene matches. CDR1 and CDR2 (germline): LNHDA, SQIVND (reference sequence). CDR3 DNA: TGTGCCAGTAGTGAAGCGGGAGTGCCGTCCGACGAGCAGTACTTC. Translating it yields CASSEAGVPSDEQYF.

This chain joins TRBV29-1 and TRBJ2-3; 10 nucleotides align to TRBD1. The CDR3 totals 14 residues. Germline V gives CDR1 SQVTM, CDR2 ANQGSEA. After removal of 5 bases from V and 3 bases from J, the junction contained 5 bases not matched to a gene. CDR3: CSVQRTGGTDTQYF. In nucleotides, the CDR3 is TGCAGCGTTCAACGGACAGGGGGGACAGATACGCAGTATTTT.

The chain is built from TRBV27 and TRBJ2-2, with D hard to call. V was trimmed by 3 bases and J by 3 bases, leaving 8 bases between them. Germline V gene sequence: CDR1 MNHEY, CDR2 SMNVEV (reference sequence). The CDR3 extends over 14 amino acids. The DNA for the CDR3 is TGTGCCAGCAGTTTCTGGGGTGACACCGGGGAGCTGTTTTTT. Protein: CASSFWGDTGELFF.

The gene calls are TRBV19 and TRBJ2-7; D unresolved. The ends were cut back, 6 bases at V and 3 bases at J, with 12 bases in the middle. Germline-derived CDR1 and CDR2 are LNHDA and SQIVND (reference sequence). This CDR3 contains 13 residues. The CDR3 spells CASSPNGLYEQYF. DNA of the CDR3: TGTGCCAGTAGCCCAAACGGCCTCTACGAGCAGTACTTC. Filled out from reference TRBV19 and TRBJ2-7, the complete variable domain reads DGGITQSPKYLFRKEGQNVTLSCEQNLNHDAMYWYRQDPGQGLRLIYYSQIVNDFQKGDIAEGYSVSREKKESFPLTVTSAQKNPTAFYLCASSPNGLYEQYFGPGTRLTVT.

The chain joins TRBV11-2 to TRBJ2-7; 10 bases align to TRBD1. The CDR3 has 15 amino acids. Germline loops: CDR1 SGHAT, CDR2 FQNNGV. After removal of 4 bases from V and 1 base from J, the junction contained 4 bases not matched to a gene. The CDR3 bases are TGTGCCAGCAGCTCCGGGGGACAGGGGTCCTACGAGCAGTACTTC. Protein product: CASSSGGQGSYEQYF.

The V gene is TRBV6-1, the J gene TRBJ1-6; D is undetermined. The V and J ends lost 7 bases and 6 bases respectively, with 16 bases between them. This CDR3 has 15 residues. Germline-derived CDR1 and CDR2 are MNHNS and SASEGT. The CDR3 loop is CASKSTVSPNSPLHF. In DNA, the CDR3 is TGTGCCAGCAAGAGCACAGTCTCCCCTAATTCACCCCTCCACTTT.

There are a few counts of this clone. V gene TRBV11-2 combines with J gene TRBJ2-7; possible D gene TRBD2, 5 bases. CDR3 length: 13 amino acids. The germline V gene has CDR1 SGHAT and CDR2 FQNNGV. V was pared by 3 bases and J by 0 bases, with 6 bases between. Written as DNA, the CDR3 is TGTGCCAGCAGCTTTACTAGCTCCTACGAGCAGTACTTC. Its translation: CASSFTSSYEQYF.

The CDR3 DNA sequence: TGTGCCAGCAGCTCCGCCGCAACTAATGAAAAACTGTTTTTT. Its protein product is CASSSAATNEKLFF. J is TRBJ1-4 and V is TRBV7-6; D is unclear. The V gene's germline CDR1 is SGHVS and CDR2 FNYEAQ. V was shortened by 4 bases and J by 0 bases, with 6 bases between the two germline ends. CDR3 length: 14 amino acids.

The chain is built from TRBV7-9 and TRBJ2-7; D possibly corresponds to TRBD2 (6 bases). V was trimmed by 3 bases and J by 6 bases, leaving 15 bases between them. Germline loops: CDR1 SEHNR, CDR2 FQNEAQ (reference sequence). The CDR3 runs to 14 residues. CDR3 coding DNA: TGTGCCAGCAGCTTCTCAGCGGGCCGACTCGAGCAGTACTTC. It encodes CASSFSAGRLEQYF.

The rearrangement uses TRBV6-6 and TRBJ2-7, with TRBD1 as a possible D gene (6 bases). Germline CDR1 is MNHNY and CDR2 is SVGAGI (reference sequence). CDR3 length: 16 amino acids. The V end lost 3 bases, the J end lost 5 bases, and 20 bases lay between the germline ends. This CDR3 reads CASSYVSGTRKDEQYF. The DNA for the CDR3 is TGTGCCAGCAGTTATGTATCCGGGACACGCAAGGACGAGCAGTACTTC.

This chain links TRBV21-1 with TRBJ2-7; whether TRBD2, the table's D call, matches the DNA was not checked. TRBV21-1 is recorded as a pseudogene. CDR3 size: 16 residues. In DNA form, the CDR3 reads TGTGCCAGCAGCAAAAGGGGGGGGAGGTACGCCTACGAGCAGTACTTC. Amino acid sequence: CASSKRGGRYAYEQYF.

This clone was seen only a few times. The chain recombines TRBV28 with TRBJ2-6; D uncertain. Trimming took off 7 bases at V and 2 bases at J, with 15 bases between the two ends. Germline V gene lookup returns CDR1 MDHEN and CDR2 SYDVKM. The CDR3 length is 16 residues. The chain's CDR3 is CASTIPGLAGANVLTF. DNA for the CDR3: TGTGCCAGCACCATCCCCGGGCTGGCTGGGGCCAACGTCCTGACTTTC.

The chain uses TRBV5-5 and TRBJ1-6; TRBD1 matches at 10 bases. The CDR3 is 15 residues long. J was trimmed by 8 bases and V by 4 bases; bases with no gene match: 6. Germline V CDR1 and CDR2: SGHKS, YYEKEE (reference sequence). This chain's CDR3 is CASSRHGTGDSPLHF. DNA of the CDR3: TGTGCCAGCAGCCGCCACGGGACAGGGGATTCACCCCTCCACTTT. The whole variable domain, remainder taken from reference TRBV5-5 and TRBJ1-6, is DAGVTQSPTHLIKTRGQQVTLRCSPISGHKSVSWYQQVLGQGPQFIFQYYEKEERGRGNFPDRFSARQFPNYSSELNVNALLLGDSALYLCASSRHGTGDSPLHFGNGTRLTVT.

The chain links TRBV18 to TRBJ1-3; D uncertain. The germline V gene has CDR1 KGHSH and CDR2 LQKENI. Trimming removed 2 bases from V and 0 bases from J, with 2 bases in between. This CDR3 is built from 13 residues. The CDR3 here is CASSPSSGNTIYF. The CDR3 DNA sequence: TGTGCCAGCTCACCATCCTCTGGAAACACCATATATTTT.

This sequence joins TRBV28 and TRBJ1-2, with D perhaps TRBD1 (5 bases). The CDR3 contains 12 residues. V lost 7 bases to trimming and J lost 6 bases, with 12 bases between them. Germline V gene sequence: CDR1 MDHEN, CDR2 SYDVKM. In DNA form, the CDR3 reads TGTGCCAGCAACACCAGAGGGGATGGCTACACCTTC. Translating it yields CASNTRGDGYTF.

The chain carries TRBV30 and TRBJ1-6; D is possibly TRBD1 (5 bases). CDR3 length equals 18 residues. Germline values: CDR1 GTSNPN, CDR2 SVGIG (reference sequence). V shed 2 bases and J shed 0 bases, with 17 bases lying between them. CDR3 in DNA: TGTGCCTGGAGTCCTTGGGGGGGAGTGAGCTCCTATAATTCACCCCTCCACTTT. Translation: CAWSPWGGVSSYNSPLHF. Using reference TRBV30 and TRBJ1-6 for the parts outside the CDR3, the full variable domain is SQTIHQWPATLVQPVGSPLSLECTVEGTSNPNLYWYRQAAGRGLQLLFYSVGIGQISSEVPQNLSASRPQDRQFILSSKKLLLSDSGFYLCAWSPWGGVSSYNSPLHFGNGTRLTVT.

The chain links TRBV19 to TRBJ1-1; D gene unclear. The CDR3 is 14 residues long. From germline, CDR1 is LNHDA and CDR2 SQIVND (reference sequence). The V and J ends lost 7 bases and 6 bases respectively, with 18 bases between them. The CDR3 DNA follows: TGTGCCAGTACCCTTAGTATCAGTGAGGCTGAAGCTTTCTTT. Protein product: CASTLSISEAEAFF. The variable domain in full, with the rest retrieved from reference TRBV19 and TRBJ1-1, is DGGITQSPKYLFRKEGQNVTLSCEQNLNHDAMYWYRQDPGQGLRLIYYSQIVNDFQKGDIAEGYSVSREKKESFPLTVTSAQKNPTAFYLCASTLSISEAEAFFGQGTRLTVV.

This clone has a handful of counts. The chain employs TRBV7-2 and TRBJ2-3; 16 nucleotides line up with TRBD2. Trimming at V came to 4 bases and at J to 6 bases, leaving 10 bases not matched to a gene. Germline CDR1 SGHTA, CDR2 FQGNSA. CDR3 length: 18 residues. CDR3 protein: CASSWIGTSGGAGDTQYF. In nucleotides, the CDR3 is TGTGCCAGCAGCTGGATAGGGACTAGCGGGGGGGCCGGGGATACGCAGTATTTT.

The rearrangement uses TRBV14 and TRBJ1-2; D call uncertain. Trimming shortened V by 0 bases and J by 3 bases, and 8 bases separated the two germline ends. Germline V gives CDR1 SGHDN, CDR2 FVKESK. This CDR3 has 14 residues. In DNA form, the CDR3 reads TGTGCCAGCAGCCAAGATTGGACTGACTATGGCTACACCTTC. As protein: CASSQDWTDYGYTF. Drawing the rest from reference TRBV14 and TRBJ1-2, the complete variable domain is EAGVTQFPSHSVIEKGQTVTLRCDPISGHDNLYWYRRVMGKEIKFLLHFVKESKQDESGMPNNRFLAERTGGTYSTLKVQPAELEDSGVYFCASSQDWTDYGYTFGSGTRLTVV.

The gene calls are TRBV7-3 and TRBJ2-6; possibly TRBD1 for D (5 bases). V was trimmed by 2 bases and J by 1 base, leaving 6 bases between them. The CDR3 sequence is 15 residues long. Germline-derived CDR1 and CDR2 are SGHTA and FQGTGA. The CDR3 protein is CASSLAGSGANVLTF. The CDR3 DNA reads TGTGCCAGCAGCTTAGCAGGGTCTGGGGCCAACGTCCTGACTTTC. Complete variable domain (other parts from reference TRBV7-3 and TRBJ2-6): GAGVSQTPSNKVTEKGKYVELRCDPISGHTALYWYRQSLGQGPEFLIYFQGTGAADDSGLPNDRFFAVRPEGSVSTLKIQRTERGDSAVYLCASSLAGSGANVLTFGAGSRLTVL.

The V gene is TRBV29-1, the J gene TRBJ2-5; D possibly corresponds to TRBD1 (5 bases). The germline V gene encodes CDR1 SQVTM and CDR2 ANQGSEA. The CDR3 is 11 amino acids. CDR3 coding DNA: TGCCCCCAGTGGGGCTGGCAGACCCAGTACTTC. Protein sequence: CPQWGWQTQYF.

This sequence joins TRBV7-3 and TRBJ2-2; no clear D. The V gene's germline CDR1 is SGHTA and CDR2 FQGTGA. The length of the CDR3 is 12 residues. Trimming removed 2 bases from V and 6 bases from J, with 4 bases in between. CDR3 nucleotide sequence: TGTGCCAGCAGCTTATACCCCGGGGAGCTGTTTTTT. Translating gives CASSLYPGELFF.

V is TRBV6-1 and J is TRBJ2-7; D perhaps matches TRBD1 (7 bases). Trimming left V 1 base short and J 4 bases short, with 14 bases between. The CDR3 is made up of 15 amino acids. Germline V gene sequence: CDR1 MNHNS, CDR2 SASEGT. CDR3 nucleotide sequence: TGTGCCAGCAGTGAAGACGGAGCAGGGGGGTACGAGCAGTACTTC. Encoded protein: CASSEDGAGGYEQYF.

The chain combines TRBV5-4 with TRBJ1-4, with D perhaps TRBD1 (6 bases). CDR1 and CDR2 (germline): SGHNT, YYREEE (reference sequence). Trimming took 4 bases from V and 10 from J, leaving 17 bases between them. The CDR3 loop spans 14 amino acids. CDR3 sequence reads: CASSAEQGSVKLFF. DNA of the CDR3: TGTGCCAGCAGCGCTGAACAGGGCTCGGTAAAACTGTTTTTT.